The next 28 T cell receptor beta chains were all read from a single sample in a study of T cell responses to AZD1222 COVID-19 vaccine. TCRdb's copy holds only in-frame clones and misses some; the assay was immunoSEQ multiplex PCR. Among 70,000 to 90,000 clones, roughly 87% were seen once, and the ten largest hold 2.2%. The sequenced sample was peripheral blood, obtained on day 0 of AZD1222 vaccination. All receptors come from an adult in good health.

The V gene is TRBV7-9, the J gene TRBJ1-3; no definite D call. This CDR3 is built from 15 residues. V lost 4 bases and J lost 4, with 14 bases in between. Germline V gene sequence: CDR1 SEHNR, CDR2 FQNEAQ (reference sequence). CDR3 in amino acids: CASSSPSGLGNTIYF. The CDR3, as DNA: TGTGCCAGCAGCTCCCCTAGCGGGCTCGGAAACACCATATATTTT.

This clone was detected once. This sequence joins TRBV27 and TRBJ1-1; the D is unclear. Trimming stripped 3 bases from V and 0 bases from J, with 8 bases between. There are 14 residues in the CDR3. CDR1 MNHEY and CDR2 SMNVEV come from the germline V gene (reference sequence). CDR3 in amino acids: CASSLRVMNTEAFF. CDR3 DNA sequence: TGTGCCAGCAGTTTGAGAGTTATGAACACTGAAGCTTTCTTT.

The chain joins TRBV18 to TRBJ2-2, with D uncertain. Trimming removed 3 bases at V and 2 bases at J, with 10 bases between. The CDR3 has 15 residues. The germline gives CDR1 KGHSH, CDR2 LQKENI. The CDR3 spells CASSPRSSNTGELFF. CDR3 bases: TGTGCCAGCTCACCCAGGTCCTCAAACACCGGGGAGCTGTTTTTT.

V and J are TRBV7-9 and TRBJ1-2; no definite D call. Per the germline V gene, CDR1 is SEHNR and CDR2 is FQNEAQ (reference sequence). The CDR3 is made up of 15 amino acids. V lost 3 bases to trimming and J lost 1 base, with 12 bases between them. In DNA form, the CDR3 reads TGTGCCAGCAGCTTGAGGCAGGATCGTAACTATGGCTACACCTTC. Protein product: CASSLRQDRNYGYTF.

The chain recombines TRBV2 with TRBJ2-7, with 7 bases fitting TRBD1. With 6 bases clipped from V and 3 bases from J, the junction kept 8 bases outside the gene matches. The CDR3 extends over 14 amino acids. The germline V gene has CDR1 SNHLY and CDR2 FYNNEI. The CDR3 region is CASSRDRKDYEQYF. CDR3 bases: TGTGCCAGCAGCCGGGACAGAAAGGACTACGAGCAGTACTTC.

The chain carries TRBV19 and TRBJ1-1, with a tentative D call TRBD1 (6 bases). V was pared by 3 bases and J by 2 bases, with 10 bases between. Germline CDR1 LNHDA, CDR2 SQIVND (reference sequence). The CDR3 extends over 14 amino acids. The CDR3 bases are TGTGCCAGTAGTATTTACAGGGCTAACACTGAAGCTTTCTTT. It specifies CASSIYRANTEAFF.

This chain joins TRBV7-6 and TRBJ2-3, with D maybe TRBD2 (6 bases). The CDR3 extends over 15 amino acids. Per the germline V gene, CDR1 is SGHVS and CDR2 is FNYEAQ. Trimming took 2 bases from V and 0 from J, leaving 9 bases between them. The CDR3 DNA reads TGTGCCAGCAGCTTACAGCGGGTTAGCACAGATACGCAGTATTTT. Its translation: CASSLQRVSTDTQYF.

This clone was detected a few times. The CDR3: CASSPPEPPAGEQYF. CDR3 DNA: TGTGCCAGTAGTCCCCCTGAACCTCCCGCCGGCGAGCAGTACTTC. The chain employs TRBV19 and TRBJ2-7, with D uncertain. V was trimmed by 5 bases and J by 6 bases, leaving 20 bases between them. The CDR3 length is 15 residues. Germline lookup yields CDR1 LNHDA and CDR2 SQIVND (reference sequence).

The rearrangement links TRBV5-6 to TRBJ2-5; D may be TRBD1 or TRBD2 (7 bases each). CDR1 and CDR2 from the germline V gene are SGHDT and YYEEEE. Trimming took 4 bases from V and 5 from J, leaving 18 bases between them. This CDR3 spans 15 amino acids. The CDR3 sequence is CASSRGRQGGETQYF. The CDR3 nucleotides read TGTGCCAGCAGCCGAGGCCGACAGGGAGGGGAGACCCAGTACTTC.

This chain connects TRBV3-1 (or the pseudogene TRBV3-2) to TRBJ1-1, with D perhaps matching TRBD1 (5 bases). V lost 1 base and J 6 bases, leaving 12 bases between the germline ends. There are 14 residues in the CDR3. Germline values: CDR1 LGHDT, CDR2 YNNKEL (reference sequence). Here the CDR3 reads CASSQAQERSEAFF. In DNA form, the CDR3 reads TGTGCCAGCAGCCAAGCACAGGAGAGGTCTGAAGCTTTCTTT.

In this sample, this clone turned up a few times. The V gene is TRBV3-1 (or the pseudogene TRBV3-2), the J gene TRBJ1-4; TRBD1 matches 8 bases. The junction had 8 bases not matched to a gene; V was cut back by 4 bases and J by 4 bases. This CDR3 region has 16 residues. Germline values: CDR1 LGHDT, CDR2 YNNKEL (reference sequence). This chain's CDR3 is CASSPSMTGVNEKLFF. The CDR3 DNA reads TGTGCCAGCAGCCCCAGTATGACAGGGGTTAATGAAAAACTGTTTTTT.

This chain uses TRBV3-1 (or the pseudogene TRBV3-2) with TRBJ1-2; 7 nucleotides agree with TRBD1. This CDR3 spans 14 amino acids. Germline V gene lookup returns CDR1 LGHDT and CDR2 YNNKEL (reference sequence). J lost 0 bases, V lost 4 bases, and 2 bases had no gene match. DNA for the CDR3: TGTGCCAGCAGCCGACAGGGATCTAACTATGGCTACACCTTC. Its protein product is CASSRQGSNYGYTF.

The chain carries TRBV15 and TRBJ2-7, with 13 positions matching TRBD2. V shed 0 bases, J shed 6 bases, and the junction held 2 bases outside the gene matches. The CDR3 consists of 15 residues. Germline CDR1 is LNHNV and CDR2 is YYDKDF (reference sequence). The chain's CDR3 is CATSRDRLAGGEQYF. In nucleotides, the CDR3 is TGTGCCACCAGCAGAGATCGACTAGCGGGAGGCGAGCAGTACTTC. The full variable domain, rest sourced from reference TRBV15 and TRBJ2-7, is DAMVIQNPRYQVTQFGKPVTLSCSQTLNHNVMYWYQQKSSQAPKLLFHYYDKDFNNEADTPDNFQSRRPNTSFCFLDIRSPGLGDTAMYLCATSRDRLAGGEQYFGPGTRLTVT.

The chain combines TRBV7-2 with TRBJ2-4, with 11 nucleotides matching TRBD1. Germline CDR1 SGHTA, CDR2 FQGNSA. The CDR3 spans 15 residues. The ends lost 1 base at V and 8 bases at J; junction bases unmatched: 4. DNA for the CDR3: TGTGCCAGCAGCTTAGGGGGACAGGGGGAAGACATTCAGTACTTC. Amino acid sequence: CASSLGGQGEDIQYF.

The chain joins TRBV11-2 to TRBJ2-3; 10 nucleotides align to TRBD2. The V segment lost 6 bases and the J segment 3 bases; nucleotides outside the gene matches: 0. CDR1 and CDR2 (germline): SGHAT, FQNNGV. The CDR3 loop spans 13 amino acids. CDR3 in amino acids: CASRGLATDTQYF. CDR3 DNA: TGTGCCAGCAGGGGACTAGCGACAGATACGCAGTATTTT.

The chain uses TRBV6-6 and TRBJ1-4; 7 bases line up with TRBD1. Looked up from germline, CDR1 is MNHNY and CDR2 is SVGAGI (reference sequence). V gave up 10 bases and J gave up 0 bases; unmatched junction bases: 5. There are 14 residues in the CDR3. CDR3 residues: CATYQGATNEKLFF. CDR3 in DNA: TGTGCCACCTACCAGGGGGCAACTAATGAAAAACTGTTTTTT.

The CDR3 DNA reads as TGCGCCAGCAGTAGGGGGCCGAACACTGAAGCTTTCTTT. Encoded protein: CASSRGPNTEAFF. The J gene is TRBJ1-1, the V gene TRBV10-2; TRBD1 matches at 7 bases. Germline V gene data show CDR1 as WSHSY and CDR2 as SAAADI. The CDR3 is 13 residues long. The V gene end was trimmed by 5 bases and the J gene end by 1 base; junction bases not matched to a gene: 1.

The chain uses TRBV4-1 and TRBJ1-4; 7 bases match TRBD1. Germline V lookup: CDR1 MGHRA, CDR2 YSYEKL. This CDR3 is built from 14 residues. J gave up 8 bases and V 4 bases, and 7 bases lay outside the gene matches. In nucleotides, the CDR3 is TGCGCCAGCAGCCTACAGGGGTTAAACGAAAAACTGTTTTTT. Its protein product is CASSLQGLNEKLFF.

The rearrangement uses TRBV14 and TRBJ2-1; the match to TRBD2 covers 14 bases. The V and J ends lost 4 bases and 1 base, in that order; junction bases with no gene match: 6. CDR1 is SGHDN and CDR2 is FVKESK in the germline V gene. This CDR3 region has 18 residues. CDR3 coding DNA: TGTGCCAGCAGCCCCGGGACTAGCGGGAGTGGGTCCTACAATGAGCAGTTCTTC. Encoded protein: CASSPGTSGSGSYNEQFF.

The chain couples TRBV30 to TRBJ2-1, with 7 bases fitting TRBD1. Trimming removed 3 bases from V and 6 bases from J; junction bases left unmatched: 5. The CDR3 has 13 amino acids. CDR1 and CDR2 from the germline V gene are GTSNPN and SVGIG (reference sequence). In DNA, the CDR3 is TGTGCCTGGAGAGGGGGCGCTTTCAATGAGCAGTTCTTC. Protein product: CAWRGGAFNEQFF.

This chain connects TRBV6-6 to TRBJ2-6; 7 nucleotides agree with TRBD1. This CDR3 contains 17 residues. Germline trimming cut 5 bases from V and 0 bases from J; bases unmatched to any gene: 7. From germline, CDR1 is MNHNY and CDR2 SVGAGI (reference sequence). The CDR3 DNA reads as TGTGCCAGCAGTCAGCAGACAGGGAACTCTGGGGCCAACGTCCTGACTTTC. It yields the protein CASSQQTGNSGANVLTF.

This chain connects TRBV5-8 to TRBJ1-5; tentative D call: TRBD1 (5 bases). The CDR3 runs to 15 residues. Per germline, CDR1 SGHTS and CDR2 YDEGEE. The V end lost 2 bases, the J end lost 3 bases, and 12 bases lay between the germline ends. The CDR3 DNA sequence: TGTGCCAGCAGCTTTGAAGGACACACCAATCAGCCCCAGCATTTT. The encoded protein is CASSFEGHTNQPQHF.

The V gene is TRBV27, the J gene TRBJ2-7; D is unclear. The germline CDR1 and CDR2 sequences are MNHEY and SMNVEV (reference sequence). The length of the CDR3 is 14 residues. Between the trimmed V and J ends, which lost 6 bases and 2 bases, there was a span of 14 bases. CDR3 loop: CASRTPGQTYEQYF. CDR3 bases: TGTGCCAGCAGAACCCCGGGCCAGACCTACGAGCAGTACTTC.

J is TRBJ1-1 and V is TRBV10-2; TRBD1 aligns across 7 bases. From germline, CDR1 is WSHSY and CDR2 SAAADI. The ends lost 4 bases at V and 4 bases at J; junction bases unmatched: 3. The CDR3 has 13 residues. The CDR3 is CASSVDRATEAFF. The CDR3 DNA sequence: TGCGCCAGCAGTGTAGACAGGGCCACTGAAGCTTTCTTT.

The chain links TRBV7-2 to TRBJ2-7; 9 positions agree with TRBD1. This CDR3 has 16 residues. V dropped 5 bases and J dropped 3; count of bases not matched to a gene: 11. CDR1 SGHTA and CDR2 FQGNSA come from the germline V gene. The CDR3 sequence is CASSKTGGQGSYEQYF. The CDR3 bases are TGTGCCAGCAGCAAAACTGGTGGACAGGGGAGCTACGAGCAGTACTTC.

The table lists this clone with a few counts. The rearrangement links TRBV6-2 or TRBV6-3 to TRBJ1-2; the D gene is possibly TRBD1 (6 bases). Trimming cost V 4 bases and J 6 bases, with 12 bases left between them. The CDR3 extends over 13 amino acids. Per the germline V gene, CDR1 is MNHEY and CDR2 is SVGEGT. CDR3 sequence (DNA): TGTGCCAGCAGTTCACAGGGTATGGATGGCTACACCTTC. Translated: CASSSQGMDGYTF.

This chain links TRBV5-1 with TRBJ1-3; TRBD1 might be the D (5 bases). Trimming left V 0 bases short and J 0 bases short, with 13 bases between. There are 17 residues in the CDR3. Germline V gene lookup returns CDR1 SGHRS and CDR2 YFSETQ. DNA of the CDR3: TGCGCCAGCAGCTTGGGGTTTTTGAGGGGCTCTGGAAACACCATATATTTT. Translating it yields CASSLGFLRGSGNTIYF.

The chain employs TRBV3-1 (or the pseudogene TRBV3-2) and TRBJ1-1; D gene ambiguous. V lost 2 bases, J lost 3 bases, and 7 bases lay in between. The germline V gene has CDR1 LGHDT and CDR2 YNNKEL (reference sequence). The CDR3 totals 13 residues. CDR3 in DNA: TGTGCCAGCAGCCAACTAGCTGACACTGAAGCTTTCTTT. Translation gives CASSQLADTEAFF.